Presented here are 21 T cell receptor beta chains from one specimen sequenced in a study of CD8 T cells in ankylosing spondylitis. TCRdb reprocessed the 5' RACE reads with MiXCR, giving one entry per CDR3 protein. This table has 230,000 or so distinct CDR3 sequences, roughly a quarter appearing once. Specimen: blood, either unsorted or a sorted T cell fraction (not recorded which). The receptor source for this set is a male donor with ankylosing spondylitis or in good health (not recorded which).

At least ten counts were recorded for this clonotype. The chain is built from TRBV20-1 and TRBJ1-6, with TRBD1 as a possible D gene (5 bases). V lost 5 bases, J lost 10 bases, and 15 bases lay in between. Germline V gives CDR1 DFQATT, CDR2 SNEGSKA (reference sequence). The CDR3 is made up of 13 amino acids. Written as DNA, the CDR3 is TGCAGTGCTCATCAGGGCGGAGAGTCACCCCTCCACTTT. Protein: CSAHQGGESPLHF.

This rearrangement joins TRBV12-3 or TRBV12-4 to TRBJ2-3, with 8 bases fitting TRBD2. The trim removed 2 bases at V and 6 bases at J, leaving 4 bases unmatched. This CDR3 has 14 amino acids. CDR3 DNA: TGTGCCAGCAGTTTACGGGGGGGCAGGGATACGCAGTATTTT. Translating gives CASSLRGGRDTQYF.

V and J are TRBV20-1 and TRBJ2-7; D remains unclear. The V gene's germline CDR1 is DFQATT and CDR2 SNEGSKA (reference sequence). CDR3 length: 13 amino acids. V dropped 0 bases and J dropped 4 bases, with 10 bases sitting between them. CDR3 coding DNA: TGCAGTGCTAGAGATAATTCCCTTTACGAGCAGTACTTC. This codes for CSARDNSLYEQYF.

The chain carries TRBV27 and TRBJ2-7; 9 bases map to TRBD1. V dropped 5 bases and J dropped 7; count of bases not matched to a gene: 12. The CDR3 loop spans 15 amino acids. The germline CDR1 and CDR2 sequences are MNHEY and SMNVEV (reference sequence). CDR3 DNA: TGTGCCAGCAGTGAAAGGGGGACAGGGTTAGGTGAGCAGTACTTC. Its protein is CASSERGTGLGEQYF.

V is TRBV20-1 and J is TRBJ2-7, with 13 nucleotides matching TRBD2. The V and J ends lost 0 bases and 6 bases, in that order; junction bases with no gene match: 2. The CDR3 has 14 amino acids. Germline V gene data show CDR1 as DFQATT and CDR2 as SNEGSKA (reference sequence). CDR3 bases: TGCAGTGCTAGAGACGGGACTAGCGGGGCCGAGCAGTACTTC. This translates into CSARDGTSGAEQYF.

This clonotype was seen just once. V usage is TRBV29-1 and J usage is TRBJ2-1; 9 nucleotides match TRBD1. The CDR3 sequence is 15 residues long. Germline-derived CDR1 and CDR2 are SQVTM and ANQGSEA. Losses at the gene ends were 6 bases for V and 7 bases for J; bases not matched to a gene: 13. CDR3 in DNA: TGCAGCGTATGGACCCGGGACAGGGTGGAAAATGAGCAGTTCTTC. This gives the protein CSVWTRDRVENEQFF.

This clonotype showed up many times. The V call is TRBV20-1, the J call TRBJ2-3; 9 bases fit TRBD2. The CDR3 consists of 14 residues. Per the germline V gene, CDR1 is DFQATT and CDR2 is SNEGSKA (reference sequence). V lost 3 bases to trimming and J lost 2 bases; unmatched junction nucleotides: 3. CDR3 sequence reads: CSASSGGPTDTQYF. As DNA, the CDR3 is TGCAGTGCTAGCAGCGGGGGGCCCACAGATACGCAGTATTTT.

Many counts were recorded for this clonotype. The V call is TRBV12-3 or TRBV12-4, the J call TRBJ1-3, with 8 bases that match TRBD1. The trim removed 5 bases at V and 2 bases at J, leaving 5 bases unmatched. The CDR3 has 15 residues. The CDR3 DNA reads as TGTGCCAGCAGTCCCTGGGACAGGCCTGGAAACACCATATATTTT. This encodes CASSPWDRPGNTIYF.

The gene calls are TRBV6-4 and TRBJ2-2; D not certain. The CDR3 consists of 12 residues. Trimming took off 1 base at V and 7 bases at J, with 4 bases between the two ends. Germline CDR1 MRHNA, CDR2 SNTAGT. CDR3 residues: CASSDFGGELFF. CDR3 coding DNA: TGTGCCAGCAGTGACTTTGGCGGGGAGCTGTTTTTT.

This clonotype was seen repeatedly, ten times or more. The chain carries TRBV12-3 or TRBV12-4 and TRBJ2-1; TRBD2 matches at 9 bases. This CDR3 region has 15 residues. After removal of 3 bases from V and 7 bases from J, the junction contained 7 bases not matched to a gene. The CDR3 DNA is TGTGCCAGCAGTTTCGGGCTAGCGGGGACAAATGAGCAGTTCTTC. Protein: CASSFGLAGTNEQFF.

This clonotype was counted many times. This chain connects TRBV6-1 to TRBJ2-1, with 9 bases identical to TRBD2. Germline V gives CDR1 MNHNS, CDR2 SASEGT. V shed 5 bases and J 8 bases; nucleotides not matched to a gene: 16. The CDR3 contains 17 residues. The CDR3: CASSRLGGGGAGYEQFF. The CDR3, as DNA: TGTGCCAGCAGTCGGCTAGGGGGCGGGGGGGCCGGCTATGAGCAGTTCTTC.

This clonotype has more than one count but fewer than ten. The chain joins TRBV20-1 to TRBJ2-3, with TRBD2 matching over 8 bases. Looked up from germline, CDR1 is DFQATT and CDR2 is SNEGSKA (reference sequence). The CDR3 has 16 residues. V trimming: 3 bases; J trimming: 6 bases; junction bases outside the gene matches: 14. The CDR3 reads CSARGAGGGVSDTQYF. The CDR3 DNA sequence: TGCAGTGCTAGGGGTGCGGGAGGCGGGGTCTCGGATACGCAGTATTTT.

This clonotype has a count of ten or more. V is TRBV3-1 and J is TRBJ1-4, with a tentative D call TRBD1 (6 bases). The CDR3 has 15 amino acids. CDR1 LGHDT and CDR2 YNNKEL come from the germline V gene (reference sequence). The ends were cut back, 3 bases at V and 4 bases at J, with 12 bases in the middle. The CDR3 reads CASSHRQVNNEKLFF. CDR3 coding DNA: TGTGCCAGCAGCCATCGACAGGTCAATAATGAAAAACTGTTTTTT.

This clonotype came up once. The chain couples TRBV7-2 to TRBJ2-1, with no clear D. The CDR3 extends over 13 amino acids. Germline loops: CDR1 SGHTA, CDR2 FQGNSA. V lost 2 bases and J 5 bases, leaving 7 bases between the germline ends. Here the CDR3 DNA reads TGTGCCAGCAGCTTATACCGAGACAATGAGCAGTTCTTC. It translates to CASSLYRDNEQFF.

The chain is built from TRBV6-2 or TRBV6-3 and TRBJ1-1, with a weak D call TRBD1 (5 bases). With 5 bases removed from V and 0 bases from J, the gap between germline ends came to 28 bases. Germline CDR1 reads MNHEY; CDR2 reads SVGEGT. CDR3 length equals 20 residues. CDR3 nucleotides: TGTGCCAGCAGTACACAAACTAGAGGACATACCAGAACGATGAACACTGAAGCTTTCTTT. This codes for CASSTQTRGHTRTMNTEAFF.

In its sample, this clonotype was seen many times. This chain links TRBV15 with TRBJ2-3; possibly TRBD1 or TRBD2 for D (5 bases each). This CDR3 is 16 amino acids long. The V end was cut by 0 bases, the J end by 1 base, with 11 bases between. CDR1 is LNHNV and CDR2 is YYDKDF in the germline V gene (reference sequence). The CDR3 protein is CATSRDRGAGTDTQYF. CDR3 coding DNA: TGTGCCACCAGCAGAGATCGAGGGGCGGGCACAGATACGCAGTATTTT.

This clonotype was detected many times. V is TRBV20-1 and J is TRBJ2-6; D is uncertain. Germline V gene sequence: CDR1 DFQATT, CDR2 SNEGSKA (reference sequence). Trimming stripped 2 bases from V and 0 bases from J, with 8 bases between. The CDR3 extends over 15 amino acids. The CDR3 coding sequence is TGCAGTGCTAGAAGTAGGAGCTCTGGGGCCAACGTCCTGACTTTC. Residues: CSARSRSSGANVLTF.

This clonotype appeared many times. J is TRBJ2-7 and V is TRBV20-1; D remains ambiguous. V was clipped by 5 bases and J by 2 bases, with 13 bases between them. The germline gives CDR1 DFQATT, CDR2 SNEGSKA (reference sequence). The CDR3 length is 13 residues. CDR3 residues: CSAPSATTYEQYF. The CDR3 DNA is TGCAGTGCTCCGAGCGCAACAACCTACGAGCAGTACTTC.

This clonotype was detected a few times. Written as DNA, the CDR3 is TGTGCCAGCAGTGAAATTTGGGACCCTACCTACGAGCAGTACTTC. Translating gives CASSEIWDPTYEQYF. The J gene is TRBJ2-7, the V gene TRBV6-4; either TRBD1 or TRBD2 may supply D (5 bases each). The CDR3 has 15 residues. Trimming removed 3 bases at V and 2 bases at J, with 14 bases between. CDR1 is MRHNA and CDR2 is SNTAGT in the germline V gene.

This clonotype came up many times. The chain carries TRBV3-1 and TRBJ2-7, with 7 positions matching TRBD1. V lost 4 bases and J lost 2; bases outside the gene matches: 8. The CDR3 runs to 15 residues. CDR1 is LGHDT and CDR2 is YNNKEL in the germline V gene (reference sequence). The CDR3 here is CASSPDSTGTYEQYF. DNA of the CDR3: TGTGCCAGCAGCCCTGACTCGACAGGGACCTACGAGCAGTACTTC.

Comments on this clonotype: One end of the junction does not line up with germline, which may come from a read error. This sequence joins TRBV30 and TRBJ2-4; TRBD1 or TRBD2 may be the D gene (6 bases each). The CDR3 contains 15 residues. Germline assignment: CDR1 GTSNPN and CDR2 SVGIG (reference sequence). DNA for the CDR3: TGTGCCTGGAGTGTACCGGGGGCCGGGGGAAACATTAAGTACTTC. Translating gives CAWSVPGAGGNIKYF.